This T cell receptor beta chain was found in a study of coeliac disease. Notes on the study in general: Only 1 of 6 controls, but 9 of 18 coeliac samples, showed published gliadin-specific TRB sequences. TRB repertoires were largely private, with most amino acid sequences found in only one sample. In active celiac disease, intraepithelial and lamina propria TRB and TRG repertoires were less clonal than controls.

As to this clone: No antigen is known for it.

The V gene lost 0 bases and the J gene lost 7 bases, with 9 bases spanning the gap. Germline CDR1 reads MGHRA; CDR2 reads YSYEKL. The CDR3 spans 13 residues. Data came from immunoSEQ multiplex PCR; TCRdb stores just in-frame clones and leaves some out. The top ten hold approximately 21% of the sample, which has about 6,500 clones, around 68% seen once. The gene calls are TRBV4-1 and TRBJ2-5, with a possible D match to TRBD2 (5 bases). The specimen was lymphocytes from the gut lamina propria. The receptor was derived from a man in his sixties with celiac disease on a gluten-free diet. The CDR3 DNA is TGCGCCAGCAGCCAAGAAGGACGGGGGACCCAGTACTTC. It encodes CASSQEGRGTQYF.